The 10 T cell receptor beta chains listed next were all sequenced from one sample in a study of blood T cell repertoires in COVID-19. Some clones are missing from TCRdb's copy, which holds only in-frame ones; the method was immunoSEQ multiplex PCR. Among just over 250,000 clones listed, about nine tenths were seen once. The sequenced material came from peripheral blood. The source is a person under 35 with COVID-19, enrolled during active disease.

V usage is TRBV10-1 and J usage is TRBJ2-2, with D tentatively TRBD2 (6 bases). The CDR3 consists of 14 residues. Germline CDR1 WNHNN, CDR2 SYGVQD (reference sequence). V lost 8 bases, J lost 0 bases, and 10 bases lay in between. Written as DNA, the CDR3 is TGCGCCAGCCGCGGGAACGCGAACACCGGGGAGCTGTTTTTT. It is translated as CASRGNANTGELFF.

The chain uses TRBV6-5 and TRBJ1-3, with unresolved D. Per germline, CDR1 MNHEY and CDR2 SVGAGI. The ends were cut back, 0 bases at V and 4 bases at J, with 10 bases in the middle. The CDR3 runs 15 residues. The CDR3: CASSYSGLEGNTIYF. The CDR3 DNA follows: TGTGCCAGCAGTTACTCGGGCCTGGAAGGAAACACCATATATTTT.

The V gene is TRBV6-5, the J gene TRBJ2-7, with 9 bases that match TRBD1. Germline V gives CDR1 MNHEY, CDR2 SVGAGI. This CDR3 spans 14 amino acids. The junction had 6 bases not matched to a gene; V was cut back by 6 bases and J by 3 bases. CDR3 sequence (DNA): TGTGCCAGCAGCCGGGGACAGGGCATCTACGAGCAGTACTTC. Its translation is CASSRGQGIYEQYF.

The chain combines TRBV5-4 with TRBJ1-1, with TRBD1 matching 11 bases. J was trimmed by 6 bases and V by 4 bases; bases with no gene match: 8. This CDR3 contains 15 residues. Germline CDR1 and CDR2: SGHNT and YYREEE (reference sequence). Written as DNA, the CDR3 is TGTGCCAGCAGCCTGGACAGGGGGCGCCCCTCTGAAGCTTTCTTT. It yields the protein CASSLDRGRPSEAFF.

The chain employs TRBV6-5 and TRBJ2-5, with D maybe TRBD2 (5 bases). This CDR3 has 13 residues. Germline lookup yields CDR1 MNHEY and CDR2 SVGAGI. V dropped 6 bases and J dropped 2 bases, with 10 bases sitting between them. The CDR3 loop is CASRRLIQETQYF. The DNA of the CDR3 is TGTGCCAGCAGAAGACTAATACAAGAGACCCAGTACTTC.

The V and J genes are TRBV19 and TRBJ2-5; 12 nucleotides match TRBD2. This CDR3 comprises 15 residues. Per the germline V gene, CDR1 is LNHDA and CDR2 is SQIVND (reference sequence). With 4 bases clipped from V and 1 base from J, the junction kept 1 base outside the gene matches. CDR3 DNA: TGTGCCAGTAGTAGACTAGCGGGAGTCCAAGAGACCCAGTACTTC. Translation: CASSRLAGVQETQYF.

The chain has TRBV24-1 and TRBJ2-1; D unresolved. V was shortened by 6 bases and J by 5 bases, with 10 bases between the two germline ends. CDR1 and CDR2 from the germline V gene are KGHDR and SFDVKD. The length of the CDR3 is 13 residues. The CDR3 coding sequence is TGTGCCACCAGTATCTCTAAAAACAATGAGCAGTTCTTC. Translation gives CATSISKNNEQFF.

This chain joins TRBV5-1 and TRBJ2-2, with 10 bases matching TRBD2. V lost 1 base and J lost 1; bases outside the gene matches: 1. Germline-derived CDR1 and CDR2 are SGHRS and YFSETQ. CDR3 size: 16 residues. The DNA of the CDR3 is TGCGCCAGCAGCTTGTGGACTAGCGGGAACACCGGGGAGCTGTTTTTT. Its protein is CASSLWTSGNTGELFF.

In its sample, this clone was seen once. The chain recombines TRBV27 with TRBJ2-7, with 9 bases fitting TRBD2. The germline gives CDR1 MNHEY, CDR2 SMNVEV (reference sequence). CDR3 length: 14 residues. J was trimmed by 7 bases and V by 6 bases; bases with no gene match: 10. The CDR3, as DNA: TGTGCCAGCAGCCCCGGGACTAGCTTCTTGGAGCAGTACTTC. Amino acid sequence: CASSPGTSFLEQYF.

This clone was detected only a few times. The rearrangement links TRBV6-2 or TRBV6-3 to TRBJ1-5; 7 bases are shared with TRBD1. CDR1 MNHEY and CDR2 SVGEGT come from the germline V gene. The CDR3 consists of 15 residues. Losses at the gene ends were 6 bases for V and 5 bases for J; bases not matched to a gene: 10. The CDR3 DNA is TGTGCCAGCAGCCCGGAACAGGGGTTTTATCAGCCCCAGCATTTT. Its protein is CASSPEQGFYQPQHF.